These 21 T cell receptor beta chains came from one sample sequenced in a study of blood T cell repertoires in COVID-19. Only in-frame clones appear in the TCRdb table, and some are missing; sequencing was by immunoSEQ multiplex PCR. The sample holds about 100,000 clones; about 86% are singletons and the top ten take approximately 12%. The source material was peripheral blood. All receptors derive from an older woman in a cohort sampled during active or convalescent COVID-19.

V usage is TRBV5-4 and J usage is TRBJ2-3; tentatively, D is TRBD2 (5 bases). The CDR3 is 14 amino acids. Germline V gives CDR1 SGHNT, CDR2 YYREEE (reference sequence). The germline V and J ends were trimmed by 4 bases and 3 bases, with 12 bases remaining between them. The CDR3 loop is CASSKEIATDTQYF. Written as DNA, the CDR3 is TGTGCCAGCAGCAAGGAAATAGCGACAGATACGCAGTATTTT.

This chain uses TRBV15 with TRBJ2-7; weak D call: TRBD1 (5 bases). Trimming removed 0 bases from V and 3 bases from J, with 18 bases in between. The CDR3 runs 17 residues. The V gene's germline CDR1 is LNHNV and CDR2 YYDKDF (reference sequence). CDR3 coding DNA: TGTGCCACCAGCAGAGATTTTCTGGCAGGGAAGCGCTACGAGCAGTACTTC. Protein sequence: CATSRDFLAGKRYEQYF.

J is TRBJ2-5 and V is TRBV5-1, with 8 bases matching TRBD2. The CDR3 spans 16 residues. The J segment lost 2 bases and the V segment lost 3 bases, leaving 9 bases of the junction unmatched. Germline CDR1 and CDR2: SGHRS and YFSETQ. CDR3 protein: CASSWGGGTSQETQYF. The CDR3 region has the DNA TGCGCCAGCAGCTGGGGCGGGGGGACGAGTCAAGAGACCCAGTACTTC.

The rearrangement links TRBV5-1 to TRBJ2-7, with 8 bases identical to TRBD1. Germline V gives CDR1 SGHRS, CDR2 YFSETQ. Unmatched junction bases numbered 8, after V lost 4 bases and J lost 2 bases. This CDR3 is built from 15 residues. This CDR3 reads CASSPTGDRTYEQYF. The CDR3 coding sequence is TGCGCCAGCAGCCCGACAGGGGACCGAACCTACGAGCAGTACTTC.

This rearrangement joins TRBV3-1 (or the pseudogene TRBV3-2) to TRBJ2-5; a possible D gene is TRBD2 (6 bases). The CDR3 extends over 12 amino acids. The V end was cut by 6 bases, the J end by 9 bases, with 14 bases between. Germline CDR1 is LGHDT and CDR2 is YNNKEL (reference sequence). CDR3 in DNA: TGTGCCAGCAGTTGGAAAGGCGGGGCCCAGTACTTC. It is translated as CASSWKGGAQYF.

This chain connects TRBV9 to TRBJ2-1; tentatively, D is TRBD2 (7 bases). Trimming left V 3 bases short and J 5 bases short, with 12 bases between. This CDR3 spans 14 amino acids. CDR1 and CDR2 (germline): SGDLS, YYNGEE. The CDR3 loop is CASSAGGANNEQFF. In DNA form, the CDR3 reads TGTGCCAGCAGCGCTGGGGGGGCAAACAATGAGCAGTTCTTC.

J is TRBJ2-3 and V is TRBV5-1; 9 nucleotides agree with TRBD2. Germline V lookup: CDR1 SGHRS, CDR2 YFSETQ. The CDR3 covers 15 residues. The trim removed 5 bases at V and 3 bases at J, leaving 7 bases unmatched. The CDR3 spells CASSLFAGGTDTQYF. The CDR3 DNA is TGCGCCAGCAGTTTATTTGCGGGAGGGACAGATACGCAGTATTTT. Drawing the rest from reference TRBV5-1 and TRBJ2-3, the complete variable domain is KAGVTQTPRYLIKTRGQQVTLSCSPISGHRSVSWYQQTPGQGLQFLFEYFSETQRNKGNFPGRFSGRQFSNSRSEMNVSTLELGDSALYLCASSLFAGGTDTQYFGPGTRLTVL.

This chain's CDR3 is CASTQGQGAGGELFF. As DNA, the CDR3 is TGTGCCAGCACCCAGGGGCAGGGGGCTGGAGGGGAGCTGTTTTTT. The V gene is TRBV6-5, the J gene TRBJ2-2; TRBD1 matches at 8 bases. Germline V gives CDR1 MNHEY, CDR2 SVGAGI. The length of the CDR3 is 15 residues. V lost 7 bases and J lost 8; bases outside the gene matches: 12.

The chain employs TRBV28 and TRBJ2-5; D gene uncertain. Germline assignment: CDR1 MDHEN and CDR2 SYDVKM. The CDR3 covers 11 residues. V lost 6 bases and J lost 2, with 4 bases in between. The CDR3 protein is CASSQQETQYF. The CDR3 DNA is TGTGCCAGCAGCCAGCAAGAGACCCAGTACTTC.

The chain uses TRBV19 and TRBJ2-4, with TRBD1 identical over 7 bases. Germline CDR1 is LNHDA and CDR2 is SQIVND (reference sequence). Trimming at V came to 6 bases and at J to 8 bases, leaving 16 bases not matched to a gene. The CDR3 loop spans 16 amino acids. CDR3 region: CASSLISSGGRDIQYF. The DNA for the CDR3 is TGTGCCAGTAGCCTGATTAGCTCAGGGGGTCGGGACATTCAGTACTTC. Using reference TRBV19 and TRBJ2-4 for the parts outside the CDR3, the full variable domain is DGGITQSPKYLFRKEGQNVTLSCEQNLNHDAMYWYRQDPGQGLRLIYYSQIVNDFQKGDIAEGYSVSREKKESFPLTVTSAQKNPTAFYLCASSLISSGGRDIQYFGAGTRLSVL.

This chain connects TRBV2 to TRBJ2-4; TRBD2 is a possible D gene (5 bases). The V and J ends lost 5 bases and 6 bases respectively, with 17 bases between them. Germline V gene data show CDR1 as SNHLY and CDR2 as FYNNEI. The CDR3 length is 15 residues. The CDR3 spells CASSITRRTGNIQYF. Written as DNA, the CDR3 is TGTGCCAGCAGTATTACCAGGAGGACGGGAAACATTCAGTACTTC.

This clone was found a few times. The V call is TRBV29-1, the J call TRBJ2-5; 7 positions match TRBD1. This CDR3 region has 12 residues. V was pared by 7 bases and J by 7 bases, with 9 bases of the junction left unmatched. Germline loops: CDR1 SQVTM, CDR2 ANQGSEA. This CDR3 reads CSAWDSPRTQYF. CDR3 in DNA: TGCAGCGCTTGGGACAGCCCTCGGACCCAGTACTTC.

The chain uses TRBV6-5 and TRBJ1-1; D might be TRBD1 (6 bases). V dropped 9 bases and J dropped 1 base, with 9 bases sitting between them. This CDR3 is built from 12 residues. Germline V gives CDR1 MNHEY, CDR2 SVGAGI. The DNA of the CDR3 is TGTGCCAGTACACAGGGGAACACTGAAGCTTTCTTT. It is translated as CASTQGNTEAFF.

The chain uses TRBV13 and TRBJ2-7; D may be TRBD2 (6 bases). Trimming stripped 2 bases from V and 0 bases from J, with 14 bases between. This CDR3 is 16 amino acids long. In germline, CDR1 is PRHDT, CDR2 FYEKMQ (reference sequence). The CDR3 DNA reads TGTGCCAGCAGCTTATTTCGAGGAGGGAGCTCCTACGAGCAGTACTTC. This sequence encodes CASSLFRGGSSYEQYF.

J is TRBJ2-1 and V is TRBV6-6; possibly TRBD2 for D (6 bases). The CDR3 spans 17 residues. Trimming stripped 5 bases from V and 1 base from J, with 18 bases between. Looked up from germline, CDR1 is MNHNY and CDR2 is SVGAGI (reference sequence). The CDR3 here is CASSHRGEVLSYNEQFF. Written as DNA, the CDR3 is TGTGCCAGCAGTCACCGAGGGGAGGTACTTTCCTACAATGAGCAGTTCTTC.

V is TRBV9 and J is TRBJ2-1; 7 nucleotides line up with TRBD1. With 0 bases clipped from V and 4 bases from J, the junction kept 4 bases outside the gene matches. The CDR3 is 15 residues long. CDR1 and CDR2 from the germline V gene are SGDLS and YYNGEE. This CDR3 is CASSVGVGQYNEQFF. Written as DNA, the CDR3 is TGTGCCAGCAGCGTAGGGGTGGGACAGTACAATGAGCAGTTCTTC.

Here the CDR3 DNA reads TGTGCCAGCATGCCGGGACAGGGAGGAGGCTACACCTTC. Translating gives CASMPGQGGGYTF. The chain recombines TRBV3-1 (or the pseudogene TRBV3-2) with TRBJ1-2; 9 positions agree with TRBD1. Germline CDR1 is LGHDT and CDR2 is YNNKEL (reference sequence). J lost 8 bases, V lost 7 bases, and 8 bases had no gene match. The CDR3 consists of 13 residues.

The CDR3 nucleotides read TGCGCCAGCAGCCGTTTGACAGGGCATAGCACAGATACGCAGTATTTT. This sequence encodes CASSRLTGHSTDTQYF. J is TRBJ2-3 and V is TRBV4-1; 7 bases line up with TRBD1. The V gene's germline CDR1 is MGHRA and CDR2 YSYEKL. The V and J ends lost 4 bases and 0 bases, in that order; junction bases with no gene match: 7. The CDR3 consists of 16 residues.

V gene TRBV2 combines with J gene TRBJ2-7; TRBD1 matches at 9 bases. Trimming cost V 0 bases and J 7 bases; bases outside gene matches: 19. Germline lookup yields CDR1 SNHLY and CDR2 FYNNEI. The length of the CDR3 is 19 residues. DNA for the CDR3: TGTGCCAGCAGTGAAGCTGGGGCGGGCTGGACAGGGGTCGTAAGGGAGCAGTACTTC. This gives the protein CASSEAGAGWTGVVREQYF.

This clone was observed a single time. The chain combines TRBV10-3 with TRBJ1-2; tentative D call: TRBD1 (5 bases). The length of the CDR3 is 16 residues. Trimming stripped 0 bases from V and 6 bases from J, with 17 bases between. CDR1 is ENHRY and CDR2 is SYGVKD in the germline V gene. CDR3 sequence reads: CAISESRGQTPHGYTF. The CDR3 region has the DNA TGTGCCATCAGTGAGTCTCGTGGACAAACTCCGCATGGCTACACCTTC.

The chain has TRBV2 and TRBJ1-6, with TRBD1 matching over 10 bases. V shed 4 bases and J 10 bases; nucleotides not matched to a gene: 4. The germline V gene encodes CDR1 SNHLY and CDR2 FYNNEI. The CDR3 sequence is 14 residues long. The CDR3 DNA reads as TGTGCCAGCAGTGGGGACAGGGGTTCCTCACCCCTCCACTTT. This translates into CASSGDRGSSPLHF.